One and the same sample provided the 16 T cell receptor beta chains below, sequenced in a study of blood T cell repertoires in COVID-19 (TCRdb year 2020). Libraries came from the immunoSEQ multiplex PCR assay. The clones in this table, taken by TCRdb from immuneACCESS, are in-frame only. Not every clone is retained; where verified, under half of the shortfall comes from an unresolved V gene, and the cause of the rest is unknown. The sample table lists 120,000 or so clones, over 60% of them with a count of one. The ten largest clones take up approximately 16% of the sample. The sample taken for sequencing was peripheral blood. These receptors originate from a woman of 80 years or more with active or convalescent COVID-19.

CDR3 DNA sequence: TGCAGCGTGCGGGAATTGGGGTACACTGAAGCTTTCTTT. Amino acids: CSVRELGYTEAFF. The V call is TRBV29-1, the J call TRBJ1-1; no firm D call. This CDR3 comprises 13 residues. Trimming shortened V by 6 bases and J by 3 bases, and 14 bases separated the two germline ends. Germline V lookup: CDR1 SQVTM, CDR2 ANQGSEA.

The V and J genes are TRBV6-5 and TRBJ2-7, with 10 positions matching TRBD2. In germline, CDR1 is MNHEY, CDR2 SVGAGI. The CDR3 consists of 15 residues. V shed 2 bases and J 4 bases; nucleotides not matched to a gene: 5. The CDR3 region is CASSYGLAGAYEQYF. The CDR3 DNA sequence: TGTGCCAGCAGTTACGGCCTAGCGGGGGCGTACGAGCAGTACTTC.

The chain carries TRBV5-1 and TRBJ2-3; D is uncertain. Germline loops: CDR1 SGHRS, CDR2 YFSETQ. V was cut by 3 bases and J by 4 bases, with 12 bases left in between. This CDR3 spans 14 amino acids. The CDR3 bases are TGCGCCAGCAGCTCCCCCCGGTTCCCAGATACGCAGTATTTT. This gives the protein CASSSPRFPDTQYF.

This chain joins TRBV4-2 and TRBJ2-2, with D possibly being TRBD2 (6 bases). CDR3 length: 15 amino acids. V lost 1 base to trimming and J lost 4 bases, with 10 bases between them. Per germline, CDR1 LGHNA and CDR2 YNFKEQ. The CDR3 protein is CASSQAGAVTGELFF. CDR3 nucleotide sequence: TGTGCCAGCAGCCAAGCGGGAGCTGTCACCGGGGAGCTGTTTTTT.

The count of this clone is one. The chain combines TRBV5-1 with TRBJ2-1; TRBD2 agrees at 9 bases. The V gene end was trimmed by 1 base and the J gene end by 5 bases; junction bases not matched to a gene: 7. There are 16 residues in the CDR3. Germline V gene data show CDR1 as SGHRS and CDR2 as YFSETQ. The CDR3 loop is CASSLYKREANNEQFF. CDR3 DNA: TGCGCCAGCAGCTTGTATAAGCGGGAGGCAAACAATGAGCAGTTCTTC.

The DNA for the CDR3 is TGTGCCGCCGGACAAGGGAACATTCAGTACTTC. It is translated as CAAGQGNIQYF. This chain joins TRBV2 and TRBJ2-4; a possible D gene is TRBD1 (5 bases). Germline-derived CDR1 and CDR2 are SNHLY and FYNNEI. The CDR3 length is 11 residues. The ends were cut back, 11 bases at V and 7 bases at J, with 12 bases in the middle.

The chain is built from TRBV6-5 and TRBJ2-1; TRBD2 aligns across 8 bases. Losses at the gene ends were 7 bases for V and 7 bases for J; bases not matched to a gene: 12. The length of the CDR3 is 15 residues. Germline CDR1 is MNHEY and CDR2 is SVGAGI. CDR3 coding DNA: TGTGCCAGCAAGATCGGGAGGGCCTCCAGTAATGAGCAGTTCTTC. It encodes CASKIGRASSNEQFF.

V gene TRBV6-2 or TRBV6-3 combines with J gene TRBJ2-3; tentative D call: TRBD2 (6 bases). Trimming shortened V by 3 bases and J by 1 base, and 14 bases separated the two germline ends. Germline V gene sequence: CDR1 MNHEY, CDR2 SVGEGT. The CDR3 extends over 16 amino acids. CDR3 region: CASSYFLSGGTDTQYF. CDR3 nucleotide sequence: TGTGCCAGCAGTTATTTTCTCTCGGGGGGCACAGATACGCAGTATTTT.

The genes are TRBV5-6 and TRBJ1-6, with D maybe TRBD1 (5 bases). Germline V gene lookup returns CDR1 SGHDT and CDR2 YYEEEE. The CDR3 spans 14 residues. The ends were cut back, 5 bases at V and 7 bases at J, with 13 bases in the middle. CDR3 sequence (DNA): TGTGCCAGCAGGAAGGGGCTAGAGAATTCACCCCTCCACTTT. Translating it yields CASRKGLENSPLHF.

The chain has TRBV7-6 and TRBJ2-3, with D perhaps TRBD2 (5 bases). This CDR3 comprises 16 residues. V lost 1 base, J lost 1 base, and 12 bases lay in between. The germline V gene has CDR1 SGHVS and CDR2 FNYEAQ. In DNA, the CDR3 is TGTGCCAGCAGCTTAGTTACGGGTAGCGGCACAGATACGCAGTATTTT. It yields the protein CASSLVTGSGTDTQYF.

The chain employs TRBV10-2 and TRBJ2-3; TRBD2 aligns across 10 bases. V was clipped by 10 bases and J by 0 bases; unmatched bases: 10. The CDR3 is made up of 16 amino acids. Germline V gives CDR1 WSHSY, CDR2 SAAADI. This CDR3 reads CATQRAGGPSTDTQYF. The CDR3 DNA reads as TGCGCCACCCAGAGAGCGGGAGGGCCTAGCACAGATACGCAGTATTTT.

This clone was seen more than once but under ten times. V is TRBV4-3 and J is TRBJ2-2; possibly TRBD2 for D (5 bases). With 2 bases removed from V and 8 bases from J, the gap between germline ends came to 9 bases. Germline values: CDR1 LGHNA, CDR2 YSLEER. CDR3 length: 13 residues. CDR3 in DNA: TGCGCCAGCAGCCAAATCCGGGGAGGGGAGCTGTTTTTT. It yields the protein CASSQIRGGELFF.

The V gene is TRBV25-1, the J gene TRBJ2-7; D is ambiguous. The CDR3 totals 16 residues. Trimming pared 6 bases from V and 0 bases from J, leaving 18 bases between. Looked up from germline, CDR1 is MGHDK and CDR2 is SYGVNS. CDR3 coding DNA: TGTGCCAGCAGCCCTTTGGGCTACTCGAGCTCCTACGAGCAGTACTTC. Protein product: CASSPLGYSSSYEQYF.

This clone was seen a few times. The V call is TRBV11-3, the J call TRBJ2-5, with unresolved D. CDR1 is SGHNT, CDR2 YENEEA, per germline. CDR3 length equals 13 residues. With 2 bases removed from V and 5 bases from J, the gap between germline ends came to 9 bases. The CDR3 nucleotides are TGTGCCAGCAGCTTACGGGTGAGGGAGACCCAGTACTTC. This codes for CASSLRVRETQYF.

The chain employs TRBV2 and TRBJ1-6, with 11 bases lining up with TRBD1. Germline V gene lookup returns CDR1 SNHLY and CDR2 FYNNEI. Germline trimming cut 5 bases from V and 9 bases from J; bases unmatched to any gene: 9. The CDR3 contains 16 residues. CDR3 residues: CASSLRTGGSSSPLHF. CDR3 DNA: TGTGCCAGCAGTCTTCGGACAGGGGGCAGTAGTTCACCCCTCCACTTT.

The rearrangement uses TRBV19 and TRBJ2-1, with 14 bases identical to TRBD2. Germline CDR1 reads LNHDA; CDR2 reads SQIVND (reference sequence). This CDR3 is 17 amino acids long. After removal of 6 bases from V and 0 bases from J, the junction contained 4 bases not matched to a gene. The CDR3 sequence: CASRGLAGVSSYNEQFF. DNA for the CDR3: TGTGCCAGTAGGGGACTAGCGGGAGTATCCTCCTACAATGAGCAGTTCTTC.